The 17 T cell receptor beta chains given below trace back to one sample, sequenced in a study of T cell responses to AZD1222 COVID-19 vaccine. TCRdb's table, derived via immunoSEQ multiplex PCR, lists solely in-frame clones and lacks some. There are about 140,000 clones in the sample; around 90% occur only once, and approximately 3% lies in the top ten. Here the sequenced sample was peripheral blood, taken on day 0 of AZD1222 vaccination. These receptors all come from an adult in good health.

The rearrangement links TRBV4-3 to TRBJ2-7, with D hard to call. Deletions cut 0 bases from V and 2 bases from J, with 5 bases between. Looked up from germline, CDR1 is LGHNA and CDR2 is YSLEER. The CDR3 sequence is 13 residues long. CDR3 coding DNA: TGCGCCAGCAGCCAAGATTTAACCTACGAGCAGTACTTC. It encodes CASSQDLTYEQYF.

The chain is built from TRBV7-2 and TRBJ1-4; tentatively, D is TRBD1 (5 bases). This CDR3 has 13 amino acids. The germline V gene encodes CDR1 SGHTA and CDR2 FQGNSA. V dropped 4 bases and J dropped 8 bases, with 11 bases sitting between them. In DNA, the CDR3 is TGTGCCAGCAGCTCTCAAAGACAGGAAAAACTGTTTTTT. Amino acid sequence: CASSSQRQEKLFF.

The V gene is TRBV15, the J gene TRBJ2-3, with D hard to call. Germline lookup yields CDR1 LNHNV and CDR2 YYDKDF (reference sequence). V dropped 2 bases and J dropped 2 bases, with 11 bases sitting between them. The CDR3 length is 15 residues. The CDR3 loop reads CATSRLDRNTDTQYF. The CDR3, as DNA: TGTGCCACCAGCAGACTAGATCGGAACACAGATACGCAGTATTTT.

This clone was detected only once. The CDR3 loop reads CASSPGRADTQYF. CDR3 nucleotides: TGTGCCAGCTCACCAGGAAGGGCAGATACGCAGTATTTT. The V and J genes are TRBV18 and TRBJ2-3; D unclear. V lost 2 bases and J 4 bases, leaving 7 bases between the germline ends. CDR1 KGHSH and CDR2 LQKENI come from the germline V gene. This CDR3 is 13 amino acids long.

In this sample, this clone turned up a few times. V usage is TRBV3-1 (or the pseudogene TRBV3-2) and J usage is TRBJ2-1; 12 positions match TRBD2. Germline V gene data show CDR1 as LGHDT and CDR2 as YNNKEL (reference sequence). With V trimmed by 4 bases and J by 8 bases, 6 bases remained unmatched. CDR3 length: 15 amino acids. CDR3 sequence reads: CASSPLAGGQHEQFF. The CDR3 nucleotides read TGTGCCAGCAGCCCTCTAGCGGGGGGGCAGCATGAGCAGTTCTTC.

The chain recombines TRBV5-1 with TRBJ2-3; possible D gene TRBD2, 6 bases. This CDR3 spans 17 amino acids. From germline, CDR1 is SGHRS and CDR2 YFSETQ. V lost 0 bases and J lost 2, with 16 bases in between. The CDR3 sequence: CASSLALIGGTTDTQYF. The CDR3 DNA reads as TGCGCCAGCAGCTTGGCCTTAATCGGGGGAACCACAGATACGCAGTATTTT.

The CDR3 is CSEGGYYGYTF. In DNA form, the CDR3 reads TGCAGTGAGGGGGGTTACTATGGCTACACCTTC. The chain recombines TRBV20-1 with TRBJ1-2, with D maybe TRBD1 (6 bases). This CDR3 is 11 amino acids long. V lost 7 bases, J lost 3 bases, and 9 bases lay in between. Germline values: CDR1 DFQATT, CDR2 SNEGSKA (reference sequence).

The genes are TRBV18 and TRBJ1-2; D gene ambiguous. The CDR3 is 15 amino acids. V was pared by 1 base and J by 2 bases, with 11 bases between. The germline gives CDR1 KGHSH, CDR2 LQKENI. This chain's CDR3 is CASSPQGDPNYGYTF. CDR3 DNA: TGTGCCAGCTCACCACAGGGAGACCCAAACTATGGCTACACCTTC.

This chain connects TRBV5-1 to TRBJ1-2; 7 nucleotides line up with TRBD1. Germline assignment: CDR1 SGHRS and CDR2 YFSETQ. This CDR3 comprises 12 residues. V shed 7 bases, J shed 6 bases, and the junction held 6 bases outside the gene matches. As DNA, the CDR3 is TGCGCCAGCGCAGACAGGGAGGATGGCTACACCTTC. Translating it yields CASADREDGYTF. The full variable domain, in which reference TRBV5-1 and TRBJ1-2 provide the parts outside the CDR3, is KAGVTQTPRYLIKTRGQQVTLSCSPISGHRSVSWYQQTPGQGLQFLFEYFSETQRNKGNFPGRFSGRQFSNSRSEMNVSTLELGDSALYLCASADREDGYTFGSGTRLTVV.

The gene calls are TRBV7-3 and TRBJ2-1, with D tentatively TRBD1 or TRBD2 (6 bases each). CDR3 length: 18 amino acids. In germline, CDR1 is SGHTA, CDR2 FQGTGA. The ends were cut back, 2 bases at V and 0 bases at J, with 17 bases in the middle. CDR3 bases: TGTGCCAGCAGCTTATTAACCATGTGGGGGGCCTCCTACAATGAGCAGTTCTTC. Its translation: CASSLLTMWGASYNEQFF.

This sequence joins TRBV11-1 and TRBJ2-2; the D is unclear. V was clipped by 6 bases and J by 7 bases, with 15 bases between them. Germline-derived CDR1 and CDR2 are SGHAT and FQDESV (reference sequence). The CDR3 has 14 amino acids. The CDR3 protein is CASRSSGPGGELFF. CDR3 DNA sequence: TGTGCCAGCAGATCAAGTGGGCCTGGCGGGGAGCTGTTTTTT.

The rearrangement joins TRBV7-9 to TRBJ1-2; D is perhaps TRBD1 (6 bases). Looked up from germline, CDR1 is SEHNR and CDR2 is FQNEAQ (reference sequence). This CDR3 comprises 18 residues. V shed 2 bases and J shed 1 base, with 20 bases lying between them. DNA of the CDR3: TGTGCCAGCAGCTTACCGGGCCTTCCAATAGGGGGTAACTATGGCTACACCTTC. This translates into CASSLPGLPIGGNYGYTF. The full variable domain, in which reference TRBV7-9 and TRBJ1-2 provide the parts outside the CDR3, is DTGVSQNPRHKITKRGQNVTFRCDPISEHNRLYWYRQTLGQGPEFLTYFQNEAQLEKSRLLSDRFSAERPKGSFSTLEIQRTEQGDSAMYLCASSLPGLPIGGNYGYTFGSGTRLTVV.

This rearrangement joins TRBV11-3 to TRBJ2-5; no reliable D call. Germline assignment: CDR1 SGHNT and CDR2 YENEEA. Deletions cut 1 base from V and 5 bases from J, with 8 bases between. The CDR3 runs to 13 residues. The CDR3 spells CASSLGVRETQYF. The CDR3 DNA follows: TGTGCCAGCAGCTTAGGGGTGAGGGAGACCCAGTACTTC.

The rearrangement links TRBV24-1 to TRBJ1-2; TRBD1 is a possible D gene (5 bases). The germline CDR1 and CDR2 sequences are KGHDR and SFDVKD. The CDR3 spans 14 residues. V shed 7 bases and J shed 4 bases, with 15 bases lying between them. As DNA, the CDR3 is TGTGCCACCAGACCCTCCGGGGACGCCTATGGCTACACCTTC. The encoded protein is CATRPSGDAYGYTF.

The chain employs TRBV6-2 or TRBV6-3 and TRBJ1-5; D uncertain. The CDR3 sequence is 15 residues long. The V end lost 2 bases, the J end lost 2 bases, and 10 bases lay between the germline ends. CDR1 and CDR2 (germline): MNHEY, SVGEGT. Written as DNA, the CDR3 is TGTGCCAGCAGTTACACAGCTCCGGGCAATCAGCCCCAGCATTTT. Translation: CASSYTAPGNQPQHF.

V usage is TRBV5-5 and J usage is TRBJ2-3; 14 bases are a match to TRBD2. The germline V gene encodes CDR1 SGHKS and CDR2 YYEKEE (reference sequence). Losses at the gene ends were 3 bases for V and 4 bases for J; bases not matched to a gene: 4. The CDR3 runs to 16 residues. The CDR3 sequence is CASSWTSGGIADTQYF. CDR3 in DNA: TGTGCCAGCAGCTGGACTAGCGGGGGGATCGCAGATACGCAGTATTTT.

The chain couples TRBV6-4 to TRBJ1-2; no clear D. Germline CDR1 reads MRHNA; CDR2 reads SNTAGT. CDR3 length equals 12 residues. Trimming pared 2 bases from V and 4 bases from J, leaving 5 bases between. The DNA for the CDR3 is TGTGCCAGCAGTGACAAGGGCTATGGCTACACCTTC. Protein sequence: CASSDKGYGYTF.